This entry describes one T cell receptor beta chain. Its cognate antigen has yet to be identified. No base qualities exist here, and no much larger clone lies one base off it. This sample stems from a study of technical replicates of blood from a few donors listed by TCRdb under 2017. The library came from the immunoSEQ multiplex PCR assay. Drawn from immuneACCESS, this table holds only the in-frame rearrangements with V and J called that TCRdb kept. Clones are partly lost; checked studies trace under half to an unresolved V gene and leave the rest unexplained. A total of some 83,000 clones appear in this sample, 93% of them only once. Of the sample, 0.41% is held by the ten largest clones. Taken from the germline V gene, the CDR1 and CDR2 loops are SGHNT and YENEEA. The CDR3 runs 17 residues from the cysteine to the phenylalanine. The CDR3 DNA has 51 bases and is translated from base 1. A distance of 16 bases separates the germline ends of V and J, which lose 0 bases and 2 bases respectively.

The receptor comes from a human donor in good health. Sequences were obtained from T cells isolated from PBMCs. Rearrangement joined TRBV11-3 to TRBJ2-5; the D gene assignment is ambiguous. The bases read TGTGCCAGCAGCTTAGATCTTACAGAAATATCTCAAGAGACCCAGTACTTC. This sequence encodes CASSLDLTEISQETQYF.